This T cell receptor (beta chain) was recorded in a study of CD8 T cells in ankylosing spondylitis. On this clonotype: Its antigen remains unknown.

Study findings and constraints: Ankylosing spondylitis blood appeared to be characterized by a TCR beta motif of under 10 highly homologous variants.

TCRdb itself ran the 5' RACE reads through MiXCR, one entry per CDR3 protein. The table lists 670,000 or so distinct CDR3 sequences, 15% to 20% of them singletons. The CDR3 runs to 16 residues. Unmatched junction bases numbered 12, after V lost 2 bases and J lost 8 bases. Per germline, CDR1 SGHVS and CDR2 FNYEAQ. The chain recombines TRBV7-6 with TRBJ2-1; 7 nucleotides line up with TRBD2. The TCR was taken from a male donor with ankylosing spondylitis. Input material: blood, either unsorted or a sorted T cell fraction (not recorded which). This CDR3 is CASSLLRREFFDEQFF. CDR3 in DNA: TGTGCCAGCAGCTTACTCAGGCGGGAGTTTTTCGATGAGCAGTTCTTC.